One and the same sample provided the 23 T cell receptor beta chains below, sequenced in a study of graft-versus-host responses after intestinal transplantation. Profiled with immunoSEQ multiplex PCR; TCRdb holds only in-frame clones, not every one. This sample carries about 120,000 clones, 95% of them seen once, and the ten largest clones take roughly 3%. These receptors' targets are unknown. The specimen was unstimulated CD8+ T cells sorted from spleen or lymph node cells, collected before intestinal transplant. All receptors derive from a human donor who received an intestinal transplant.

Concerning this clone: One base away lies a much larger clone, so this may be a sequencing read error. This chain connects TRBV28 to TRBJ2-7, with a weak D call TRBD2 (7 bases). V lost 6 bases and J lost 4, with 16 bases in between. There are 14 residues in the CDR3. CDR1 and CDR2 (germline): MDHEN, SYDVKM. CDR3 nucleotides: TGTGCCAGCAGGTTGGGGGGGGGCCGGTACGAGCAGTACTTC. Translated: CASRLGGGRYEQYF.

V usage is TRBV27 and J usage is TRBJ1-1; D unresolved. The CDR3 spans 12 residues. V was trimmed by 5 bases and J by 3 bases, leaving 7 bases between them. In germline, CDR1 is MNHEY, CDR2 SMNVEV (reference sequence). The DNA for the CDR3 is TGTGCCAGCAGTACCTTCGACACTGAAGCTTTCTTT. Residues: CASSTFDTEAFF.

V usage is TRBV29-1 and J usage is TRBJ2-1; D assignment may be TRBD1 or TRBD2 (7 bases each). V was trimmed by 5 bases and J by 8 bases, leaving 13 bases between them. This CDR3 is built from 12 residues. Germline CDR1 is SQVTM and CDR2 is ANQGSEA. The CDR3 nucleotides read TGCAGCGTTCCCAGGGGGGGTCATGAGCAGTTCTTC. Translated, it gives CSVPRGGHEQFF.

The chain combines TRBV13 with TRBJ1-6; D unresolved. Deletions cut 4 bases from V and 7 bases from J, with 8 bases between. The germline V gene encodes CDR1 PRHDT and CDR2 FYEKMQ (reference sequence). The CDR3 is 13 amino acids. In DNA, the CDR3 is TGTGCCAGCAGCTCCCTCGCGAATTCACCCCTCCACTTT. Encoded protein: CASSSLANSPLHF. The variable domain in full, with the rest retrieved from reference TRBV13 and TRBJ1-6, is AAGVIQSPRHLIKEKRETATLKCYPIPRHDTVYWYQQGPGQDPQFLISFYEKMQSDKGSIPDRFSAQQFSDYHSELNMSSLELGDSALYFCASSSLANSPLHFGNGTRLTVT.

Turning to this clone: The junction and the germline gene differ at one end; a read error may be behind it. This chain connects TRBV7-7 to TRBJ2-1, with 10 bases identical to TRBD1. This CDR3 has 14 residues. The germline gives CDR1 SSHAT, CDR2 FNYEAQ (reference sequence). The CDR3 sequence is CASSLADRGNEQFF. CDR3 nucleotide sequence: TGTGCTAGCAGCTTAGCGGACAGGGGGAATGAGCAGTTCTTC. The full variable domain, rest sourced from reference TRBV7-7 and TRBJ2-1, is GAGVSQSPRYKVTKRGQDVTLRCDPISSHATLYWYQQALGQGPEFLTYFNYEAQPDKSGLPSDRFSAERPEGSISTLTIQRTEQRDSAMYRCASSLADRGNEQFFGPGTRLTVL.

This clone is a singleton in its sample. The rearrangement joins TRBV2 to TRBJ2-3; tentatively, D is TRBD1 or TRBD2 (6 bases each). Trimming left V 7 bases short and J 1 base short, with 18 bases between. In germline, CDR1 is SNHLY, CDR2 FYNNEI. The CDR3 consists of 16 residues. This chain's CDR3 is CASKFYREARTDTQYF. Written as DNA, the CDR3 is TGTGCCAGCAAGTTCTACAGGGAGGCTCGCACAGATACGCAGTATTTT. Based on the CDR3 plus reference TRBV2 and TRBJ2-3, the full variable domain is EPEVTQTPSHQVTQMGQEVILRCVPISNHLYFYWYRQILGQKVEFLVSFYNNEISEKSEIFDDQFSVERPDGSNFTLKIRSTKLEDSAMYFCASKFYREARTDTQYFGPGTRLTVL.

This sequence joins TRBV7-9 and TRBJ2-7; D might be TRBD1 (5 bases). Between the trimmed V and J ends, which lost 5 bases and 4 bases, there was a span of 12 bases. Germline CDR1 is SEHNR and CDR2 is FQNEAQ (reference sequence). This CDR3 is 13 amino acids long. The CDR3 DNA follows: TGTGCCAGCAGCCCCGAGACAGAATACGAGCAGTACTTC. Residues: CASSPETEYEQYF. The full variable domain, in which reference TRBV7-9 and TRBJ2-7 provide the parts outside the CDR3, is DTGVSQNPRHKITKRGQNVTFRCDPISEHNRLYWYRQTLGQGPEFLTYFQNEAQLEKSRLLSDRFSAERPKGSFSTLEIQRTEQGDSAMYLCASSPETEYEQYFGPGTRLTVT.

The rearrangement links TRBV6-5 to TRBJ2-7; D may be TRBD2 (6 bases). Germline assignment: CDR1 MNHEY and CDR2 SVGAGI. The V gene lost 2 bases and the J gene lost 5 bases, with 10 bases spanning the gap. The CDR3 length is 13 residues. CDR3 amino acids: CASSYGGSNEQYF. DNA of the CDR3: TGTGCCAGCAGTTACGGAGGGAGCAACGAGCAGTACTTC.

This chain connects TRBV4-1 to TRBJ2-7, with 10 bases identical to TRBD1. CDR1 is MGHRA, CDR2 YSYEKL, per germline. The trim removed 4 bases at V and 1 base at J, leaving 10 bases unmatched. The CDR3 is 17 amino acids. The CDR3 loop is CASSRGTGQGFSYEQYF. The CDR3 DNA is TGCGCCAGCAGCCGGGGCACGGGACAGGGGTTTTCCTACGAGCAGTACTTC.

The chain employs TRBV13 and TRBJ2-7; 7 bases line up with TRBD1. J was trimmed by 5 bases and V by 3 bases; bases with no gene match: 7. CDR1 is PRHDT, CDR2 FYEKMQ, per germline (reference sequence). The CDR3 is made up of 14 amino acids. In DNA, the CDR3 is TGTGCCAGCAGCTTGAACGACAGGGACCACGAGCAGTACTTC. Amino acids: CASSLNDRDHEQYF.

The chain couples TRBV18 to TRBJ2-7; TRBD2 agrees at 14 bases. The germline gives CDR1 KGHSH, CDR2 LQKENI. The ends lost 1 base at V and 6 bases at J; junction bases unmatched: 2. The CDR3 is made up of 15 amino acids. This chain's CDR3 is CASSPRLAGGCEQYF. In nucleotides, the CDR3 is TGTGCCAGCTCACCACGACTAGCGGGAGGGTGCGAGCAGTACTTC.

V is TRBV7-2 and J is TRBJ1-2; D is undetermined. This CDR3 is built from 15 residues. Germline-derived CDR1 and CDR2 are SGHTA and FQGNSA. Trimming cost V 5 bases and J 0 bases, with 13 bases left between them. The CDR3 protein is CASSPAADSNYGYTF. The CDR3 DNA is TGTGCCAGCAGCCCGGCAGCTGACTCTAACTATGGCTACACCTTC.

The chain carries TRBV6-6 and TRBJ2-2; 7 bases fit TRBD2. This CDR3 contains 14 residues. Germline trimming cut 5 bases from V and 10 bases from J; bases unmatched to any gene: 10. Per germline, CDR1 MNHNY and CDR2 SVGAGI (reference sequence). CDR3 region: CASSAHPGGEELFF. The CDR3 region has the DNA TGTGCCAGCAGTGCGCACCCTGGGGGGGAGGAGCTGTTTTTT.

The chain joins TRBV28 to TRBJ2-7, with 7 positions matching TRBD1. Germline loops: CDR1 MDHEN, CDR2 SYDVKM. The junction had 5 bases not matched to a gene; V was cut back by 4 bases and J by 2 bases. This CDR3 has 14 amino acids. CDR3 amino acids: CASSSGTVAYEQYF. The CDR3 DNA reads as TGTGCCAGCAGTTCCGGGACAGTCGCCTACGAGCAGTACTTC.

CDR3 nucleotides: TGTGCCAGCACCGACCAGGGTATGAATCAGCCCCAGCATTTT. Amino acid sequence: CASTDQGMNQPQHF. V is TRBV28 and J is TRBJ1-5, with D perhaps matching TRBD1 (5 bases). This CDR3 contains 14 residues. Per the germline V gene, CDR1 is MDHEN and CDR2 is SYDVKM. The V and J ends lost 7 bases and 4 bases respectively, with 14 bases between them.

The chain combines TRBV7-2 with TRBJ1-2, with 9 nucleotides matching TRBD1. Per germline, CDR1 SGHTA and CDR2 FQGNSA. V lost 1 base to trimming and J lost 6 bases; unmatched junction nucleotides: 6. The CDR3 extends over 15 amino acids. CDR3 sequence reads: CASSLDPGQGNGYTF. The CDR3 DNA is TGTGCCAGCAGCTTAGATCCGGGACAGGGTAATGGCTACACCTTC.

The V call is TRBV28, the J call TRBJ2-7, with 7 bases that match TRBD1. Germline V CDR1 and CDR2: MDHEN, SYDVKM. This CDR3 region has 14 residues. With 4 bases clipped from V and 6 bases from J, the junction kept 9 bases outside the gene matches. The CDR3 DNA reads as TGTGCCAGCAGTTCACCGGGACAGACCCGCGAGCAGTACTTC. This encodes CASSSPGQTREQYF.

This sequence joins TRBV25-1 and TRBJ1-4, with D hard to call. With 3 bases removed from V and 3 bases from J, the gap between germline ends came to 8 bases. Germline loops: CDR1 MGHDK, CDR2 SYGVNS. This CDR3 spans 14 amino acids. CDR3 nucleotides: TGTGCCAGCAGTGACCCAACAGCTAATGAAAAACTGTTTTTT. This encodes CASSDPTANEKLFF.

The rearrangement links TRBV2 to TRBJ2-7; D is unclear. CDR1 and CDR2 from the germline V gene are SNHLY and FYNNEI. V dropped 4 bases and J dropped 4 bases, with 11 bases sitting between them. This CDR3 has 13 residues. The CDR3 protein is CASSVYSGYEQYF. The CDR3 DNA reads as TGTGCCAGCAGTGTTTATTCAGGTTACGAGCAGTACTTC.

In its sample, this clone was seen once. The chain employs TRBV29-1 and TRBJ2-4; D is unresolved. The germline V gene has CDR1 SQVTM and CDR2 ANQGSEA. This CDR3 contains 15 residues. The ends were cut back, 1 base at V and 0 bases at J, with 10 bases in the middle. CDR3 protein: CSVEVRDLAKNIQYF. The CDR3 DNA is TGCAGCGTTGAAGTCAGAGATTTAGCCAAAAACATTCAGTACTTC.

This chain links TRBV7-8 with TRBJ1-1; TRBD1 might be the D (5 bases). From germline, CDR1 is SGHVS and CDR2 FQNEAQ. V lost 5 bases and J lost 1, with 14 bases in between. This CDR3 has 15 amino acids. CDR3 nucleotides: TGTGCCAGCAGCCTCTGGTGGGGGAAGAACACTGAAGCTTTCTTT. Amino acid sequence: CASSLWWGKNTEAFF.

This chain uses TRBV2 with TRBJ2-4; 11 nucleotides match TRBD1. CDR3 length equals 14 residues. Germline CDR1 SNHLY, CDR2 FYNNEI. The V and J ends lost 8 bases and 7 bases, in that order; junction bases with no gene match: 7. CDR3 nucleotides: TGTGCCAGCCTAATTGGGGACAGGGGGAACATTCAGTACTTC. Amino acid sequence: CASLIGDRGNIQYF.

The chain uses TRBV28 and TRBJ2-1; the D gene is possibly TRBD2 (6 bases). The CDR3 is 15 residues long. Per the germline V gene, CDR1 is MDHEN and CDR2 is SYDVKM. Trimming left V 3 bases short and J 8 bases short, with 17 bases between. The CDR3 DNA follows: TGTGCCAGCAGTTTGACTAGTGGAAAGAACCATGAGCAGTTCTTC. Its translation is CASSLTSGKNHEQFF.